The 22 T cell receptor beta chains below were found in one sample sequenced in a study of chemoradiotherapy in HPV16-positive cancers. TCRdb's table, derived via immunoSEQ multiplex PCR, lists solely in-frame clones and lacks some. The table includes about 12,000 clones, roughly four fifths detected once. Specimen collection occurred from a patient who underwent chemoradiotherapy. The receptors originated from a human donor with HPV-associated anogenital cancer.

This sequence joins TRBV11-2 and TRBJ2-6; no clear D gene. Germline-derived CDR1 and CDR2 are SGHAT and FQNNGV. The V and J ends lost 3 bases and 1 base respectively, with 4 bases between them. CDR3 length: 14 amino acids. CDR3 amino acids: CASSFLSGANVLTF. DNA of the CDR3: TGTGCCAGCAGCTTTCTTTCTGGGGCCAACGTCCTGACTTTC. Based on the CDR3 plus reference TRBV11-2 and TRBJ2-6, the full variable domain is EAGVAQSPRYKIIEKRQSVAFWCNPISGHATLYWYQQILGQGPKLLIQFQNNGVVDDSQLPKDRFSAERLKGVDSTLKIQPAKLEDSAVYLCASSFLSGANVLTFGAGSRLTVL.

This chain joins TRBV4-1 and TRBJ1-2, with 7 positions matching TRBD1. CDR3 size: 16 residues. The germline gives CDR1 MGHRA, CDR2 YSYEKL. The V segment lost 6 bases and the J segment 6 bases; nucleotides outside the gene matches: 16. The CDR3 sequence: CASRRILTGTVDGYTF. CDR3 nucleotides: TGCGCCAGCAGGCGCATACTTACCGGGACAGTTGATGGCTACACCTTC.

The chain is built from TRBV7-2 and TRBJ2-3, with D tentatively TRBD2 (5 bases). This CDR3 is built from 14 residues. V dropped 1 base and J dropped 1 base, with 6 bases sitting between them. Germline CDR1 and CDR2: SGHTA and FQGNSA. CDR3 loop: CASSLDGGTDTQYF. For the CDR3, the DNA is TGTGCCAGCAGCTTAGACGGGGGCACAGATACGCAGTATTTT.

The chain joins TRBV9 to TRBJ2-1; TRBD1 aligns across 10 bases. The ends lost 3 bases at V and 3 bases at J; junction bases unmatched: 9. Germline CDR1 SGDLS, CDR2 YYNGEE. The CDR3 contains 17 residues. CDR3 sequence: CASSARDRGIFYNEQFF. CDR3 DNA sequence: TGTGCCAGCAGCGCCCGGGACAGGGGTATCTTCTACAATGAGCAGTTCTTC.

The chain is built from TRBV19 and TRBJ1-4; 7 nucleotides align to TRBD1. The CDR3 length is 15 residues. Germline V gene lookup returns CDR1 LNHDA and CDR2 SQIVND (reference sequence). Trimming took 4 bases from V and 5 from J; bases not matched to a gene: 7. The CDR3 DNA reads TGTGCCAGTAGTAGACGGACAGGCTTAAATGAAAAACTGTTTTTT. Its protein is CASSRRTGLNEKLFF.

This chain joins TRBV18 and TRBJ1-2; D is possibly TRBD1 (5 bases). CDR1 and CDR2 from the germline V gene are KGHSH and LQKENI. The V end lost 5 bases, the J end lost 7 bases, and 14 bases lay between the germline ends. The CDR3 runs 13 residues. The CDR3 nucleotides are TGTGCCAGCTCAGCCCAGGACCAGGGTGGCTACACCTTC. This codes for CASSAQDQGGYTF.

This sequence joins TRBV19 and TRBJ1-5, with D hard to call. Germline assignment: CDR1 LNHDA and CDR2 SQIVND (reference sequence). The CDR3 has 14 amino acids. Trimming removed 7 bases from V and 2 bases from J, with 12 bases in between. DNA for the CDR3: TGTGCCAGTATCCAATCCTCTGGCAATCAGCCCCAGCATTTT. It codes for CASIQSSGNQPQHF.

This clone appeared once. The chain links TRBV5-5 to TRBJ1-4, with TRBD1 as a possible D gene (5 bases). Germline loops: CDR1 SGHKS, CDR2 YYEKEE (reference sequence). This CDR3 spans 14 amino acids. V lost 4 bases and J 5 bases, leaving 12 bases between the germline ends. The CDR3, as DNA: TGTGCCAGCAGCCCGGGACCGGGAAATGAAAAACTGTTTTTT. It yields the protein CASSPGPGNEKLFF.

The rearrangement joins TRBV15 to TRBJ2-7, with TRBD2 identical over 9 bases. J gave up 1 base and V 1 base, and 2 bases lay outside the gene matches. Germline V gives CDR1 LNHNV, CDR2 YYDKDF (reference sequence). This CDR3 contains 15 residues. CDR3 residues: CATSRGLAGSYEQYF. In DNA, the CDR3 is TGTGCCACCAGCAGAGGCCTAGCGGGGTCCTACGAGCAGTACTTC.

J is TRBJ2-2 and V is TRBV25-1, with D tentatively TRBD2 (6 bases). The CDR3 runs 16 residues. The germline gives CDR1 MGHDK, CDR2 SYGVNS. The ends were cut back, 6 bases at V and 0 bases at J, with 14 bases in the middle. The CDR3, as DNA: TGTGCCAGCAGCCAGCGGGCAGCCACGAACACCGGGGAGCTGTTTTTT. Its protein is CASSQRAATNTGELFF.

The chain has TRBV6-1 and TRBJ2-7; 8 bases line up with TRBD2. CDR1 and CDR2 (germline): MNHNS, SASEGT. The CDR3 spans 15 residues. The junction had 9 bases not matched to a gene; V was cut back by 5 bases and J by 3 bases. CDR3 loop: CASSRGGWMLYEQYF. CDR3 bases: TGTGCCAGCAGTCGGGGGGGCTGGATGCTCTACGAGCAGTACTTC.

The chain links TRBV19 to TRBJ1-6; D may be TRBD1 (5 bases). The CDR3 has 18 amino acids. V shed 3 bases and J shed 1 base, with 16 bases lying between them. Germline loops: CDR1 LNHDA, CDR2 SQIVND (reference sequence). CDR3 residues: CASSIPRGGGSYNSPLHF. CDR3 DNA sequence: TGTGCCAGTAGTATCCCACGCGGTGGGGGGTCCTATAATTCACCCCTCCACTTT.

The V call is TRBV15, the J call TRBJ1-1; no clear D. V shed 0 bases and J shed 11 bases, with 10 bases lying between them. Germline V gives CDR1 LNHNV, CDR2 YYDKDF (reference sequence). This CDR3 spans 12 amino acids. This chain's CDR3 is CATSRDPPLAFF. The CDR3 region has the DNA TGTGCCACCAGCAGAGACCCCCCTTTGGCTTTCTTT.

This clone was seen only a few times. CDR3 DNA sequence: TGTGCCAGCAGTTCCCAAGATCCACCCCTCCACTTT. This codes for CASSSQDPPLHF. The chain links TRBV28 to TRBJ1-6, with D unresolved. Trimming removed 4 bases at V and 11 bases at J, with 9 bases between. The germline V gene encodes CDR1 MDHEN and CDR2 SYDVKM. There are 12 residues in the CDR3.

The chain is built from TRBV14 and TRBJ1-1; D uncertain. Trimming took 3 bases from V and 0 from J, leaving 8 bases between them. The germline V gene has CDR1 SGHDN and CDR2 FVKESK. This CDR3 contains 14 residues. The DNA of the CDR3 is TGTGCCAGCAGCCACCGCTTAATGAACACTGAAGCTTTCTTT. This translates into CASSHRLMNTEAFF.

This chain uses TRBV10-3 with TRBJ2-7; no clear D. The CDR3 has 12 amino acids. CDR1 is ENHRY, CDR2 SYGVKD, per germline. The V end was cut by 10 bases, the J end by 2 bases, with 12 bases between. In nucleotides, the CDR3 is TGTGCCACCAAGACTGGGCCCTACGAGCAGTACTTC. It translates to CATKTGPYEQYF.

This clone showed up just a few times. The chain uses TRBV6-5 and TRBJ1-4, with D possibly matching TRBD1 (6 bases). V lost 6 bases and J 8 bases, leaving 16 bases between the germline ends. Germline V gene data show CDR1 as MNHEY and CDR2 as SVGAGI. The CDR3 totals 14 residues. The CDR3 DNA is TGTGCCAGCAGCCGGACAGCCCTAGCGGAAAAACTGTTTTTT. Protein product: CASSRTALAEKLFF.

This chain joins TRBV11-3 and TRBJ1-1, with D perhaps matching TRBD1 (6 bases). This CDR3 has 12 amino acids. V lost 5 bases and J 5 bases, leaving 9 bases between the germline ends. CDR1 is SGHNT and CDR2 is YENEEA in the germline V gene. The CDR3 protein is CASSQTGTEAFF. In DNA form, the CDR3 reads TGTGCCAGCAGCCAAACAGGGACTGAAGCTTTCTTT.

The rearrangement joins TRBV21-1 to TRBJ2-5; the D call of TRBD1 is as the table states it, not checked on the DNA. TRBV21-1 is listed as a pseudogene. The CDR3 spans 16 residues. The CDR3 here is CASSKDGGQGQETQYF. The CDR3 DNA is TGTGCCAGCAGCAAAGATGGGGGACAGGGGCAAGAGACCCAGTACTTC.

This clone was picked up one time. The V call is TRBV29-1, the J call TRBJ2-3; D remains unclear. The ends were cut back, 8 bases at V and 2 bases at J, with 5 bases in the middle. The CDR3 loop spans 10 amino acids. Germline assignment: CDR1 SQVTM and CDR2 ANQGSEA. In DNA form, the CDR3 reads TGCAGCACCAACACAGATACGCAGTATTTT. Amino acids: CSTNTDTQYF.

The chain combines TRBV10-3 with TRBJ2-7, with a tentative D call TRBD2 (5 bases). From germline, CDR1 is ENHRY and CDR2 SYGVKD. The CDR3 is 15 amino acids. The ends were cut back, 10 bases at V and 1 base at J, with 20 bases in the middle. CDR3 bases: TGTGCCACCCGGGCGGGCTCGGTGGTTTCCTACGAGCAGTACTTC. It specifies CATRAGSVVSYEQYF.

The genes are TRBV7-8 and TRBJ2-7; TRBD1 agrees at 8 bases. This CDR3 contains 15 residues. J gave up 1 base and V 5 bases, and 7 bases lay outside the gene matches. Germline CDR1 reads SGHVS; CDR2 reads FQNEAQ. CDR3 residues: CASSKTGQGSYEQYF. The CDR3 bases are TGTGCCAGCAGCAAAACAGGACAGGGTTCCTACGAGCAGTACTTC.